The rows below give T cell receptor beta chains drawn from one sample of a study of cytomegalovirus exposure and HLA in healthy donors. Method: immunoSEQ multiplex PCR; TCRdb's copy keeps in-frame clones and lacks some. The repertoire holds approximately 160,000 clones, with roughly nine tenths as singletons. Material for sequencing was PBMCs. These receptors were collected from a woman between 18 and 30 years old in good health and CMV-seropositive. CDR3s include the opening cysteine and the closing phenylalanine or tryptophan. The order of the fields is D gene, clone size, V gene, CDR3 protein. D genes are given only for firm matches. Not every row has a clone size; where given, it reads once, few, many or a size class.

d_gene: NA
abundance: NA
v_gene: TRBV6-5
CDR3aa: CASSYSSSGANVLTF

d_gene: NA
abundance: NA
v_gene: TRBV2
CDR3aa: CASSDGFHVSQETQYF

d_gene: TRBD1
abundance: NA
v_gene: TRBV19
CDR3aa: CASSIQGAGTEAFF

d_gene: NA
abundance: NA
v_gene: TRBV28
CDR3aa: CASSFPGSAINSYEQYF

d_gene: TRBD1
abundance: few
v_gene: TRBV6-1
CDR3aa: CASSLDRGNQPQHF

d_gene: NA
abundance: NA
v_gene: TRBV12-5
CDR3aa: CASGLRSGLSGVNQPQHF

d_gene: NA
abundance: NA
v_gene: TRBV5-1
CDR3aa: CASSFHSQGSSTDTQYF

d_gene: TRBD2
abundance: few
v_gene: TRBV6-5
CDR3aa: CASRVSGSFGNEQFF

d_gene: TRBD1
abundance: NA
v_gene: TRBV7-9
CDR3aa: CASRPTSGQGSGELFF

d_gene: TRBD2
abundance: NA
v_gene: TRBV7-2
CDR3aa: CASSLNPSGSYEQYF

d_gene: TRBD2
abundance: NA
v_gene: TRBV5-1
CDR3aa: CASKKLAGASDIQYF

d_gene: NA
abundance: NA
v_gene: TRBV19
CDR3aa: CATSDSNEKLFF

d_gene: NA
abundance: once
v_gene: TRBV7-7
CDR3aa: CASSPNAGDQETQYF

d_gene: NA
abundance: NA
v_gene: TRBV7-3
CDR3aa: CASSLIAFVSGGSPYEQYF

d_gene: NA
abundance: NA
v_gene: TRBV2
CDR3aa: CASSGKESVTQYF

d_gene: TRBD1
abundance: NA
v_gene: TRBV5-1
CDR3aa: CASSTGQGAGEQFF

d_gene: TRBD2
abundance: NA
v_gene: TRBV27
CDR3aa: CASSSTSGKREQYF

d_gene: TRBD1
abundance: NA
v_gene: TRBV10-2
CDR3aa: CASSTGAGELFF

d_gene: NA
abundance: NA
v_gene: TRBV28
CDR3aa: CASSPTGVLTGNTIYF

d_gene: NA
abundance: once
v_gene: TRBV29-1
CDR3aa: CSVEGVGSSYEQYF

d_gene: NA
abundance: NA
v_gene: TRBV30
CDR3aa: CAWSLWSGTLNQPQHF

d_gene: NA
abundance: NA
v_gene: TRBV11-3
CDR3aa: CASSEGGGYTF

d_gene: NA
abundance: few
v_gene: TRBV2
CDR3aa: CASSERSSSYEQYF

d_gene: TRBD2
abundance: NA
v_gene: TRBV9
CDR3aa: CASSIGLASTDTQYF

d_gene: TRBD2
abundance: NA
v_gene: TRBV10-3
CDR3aa: CAISDLAGGRGGTDTQYF

d_gene: TRBD2
abundance: NA
v_gene: TRBV5-1
CDR3aa: CASSSGLVSNEQFF

d_gene: TRBD2
abundance: NA
v_gene: TRBV19
CDR3aa: CASSIIGTSGRNYEQYF

d_gene: NA
abundance: NA
v_gene: TRBV21-1
CDR3aa: CASSKASGRANNEQFF

d_gene: NA
abundance: NA
v_gene: TRBV12-5
CDR3aa: CASGETGLRQYF

d_gene: TRBD2
abundance: once
v_gene: TRBV4-1
CDR3aa: CASSQEGLDYNEQFF

d_gene: TRBD2
abundance: NA
v_gene: TRBV28
CDR3aa: CASLRTSASSDTQYF

d_gene: NA
abundance: NA
v_gene: TRBV11-3
CDR3aa: CASRGLTYNEQFF

d_gene: TRBD1
abundance: NA
v_gene: TRBV6-5
CDR3aa: CASRRDRGNYEQYF

d_gene: TRBD1
abundance: NA
v_gene: TRBV30
CDR3aa: CAWSAGAQGNGYTF

d_gene: NA
abundance: NA
v_gene: TRBV30
CDR3aa: CAWSDPRDIPYNEQFF

d_gene: NA
abundance: NA
v_gene: TRBV6-6
CDR3aa: CASRGNGGTDEQYF

d_gene: NA
abundance: NA
v_gene: TRBV11-3
CDR3aa: CASSLGGSSYEQYF

d_gene: TRBD1
abundance: NA
v_gene: TRBV28
CDR3aa: CASSSGQGLETQYF

d_gene: NA
abundance: once
v_gene: TRBV28
CDR3aa: CASSPGLKMYEQYF

d_gene: NA
abundance: NA
v_gene: TRBV5-1
CDR3aa: CASSLAARNTGELFF

d_gene: TRBD2
abundance: NA
v_gene: TRBV28
CDR3aa: CASSLSSGRSTDTQYF

d_gene: NA
abundance: NA
v_gene: TRBV2
CDR3aa: CASAGTDTQYF

d_gene: NA
abundance: NA
v_gene: TRBV10-3
CDR3aa: CAISEEGGETQYF

d_gene: NA
abundance: NA
v_gene: TRBV6-5
CDR3aa: CASSNHVGGNTEAFF

d_gene: NA
abundance: NA
v_gene: TRBV9
CDR3aa: CASSPQGGLNEQYF

d_gene: TRBD2
abundance: NA
v_gene: TRBV5-1
CDR3aa: CASSLGREGATDTQYF

d_gene: NA
abundance: NA
v_gene: TRBV27
CDR3aa: CASSPRGPKNIQYF

d_gene: TRBD2
abundance: NA
v_gene: TRBV6-6
CDR3aa: CASSDGLAGRETQYF

d_gene: NA
abundance: once
v_gene: TRBV28
CDR3aa: CATKMNTEAFF

d_gene: NA
abundance: few
v_gene: TRBV25-1
CDR3aa: CASSAGVGNQPQHF

d_gene: NA
abundance: NA
v_gene: TRBV30
CDR3aa: CAWYQGGEQFF

d_gene: TRBD2
abundance: NA
v_gene: TRBV30
CDR3aa: CAWSVLSGRIDTQYF

d_gene: TRBD2
abundance: NA
v_gene: TRBV7-2
CDR3aa: CASSLGTSWEQYF

d_gene: NA
abundance: NA
v_gene: TRBV19
CDR3aa: CASSRAGGEVGYGYTF

d_gene: NA
abundance: NA
v_gene: TRBV28
CDR3aa: CASSLLRSSGTDTQYF